The 7 T cell receptor beta chains reported below all come from one sample, sequenced in a study of cytomegalovirus exposure and HLA in healthy donors. The PCR contained 60 Vbeta and 13 Jbeta primers. The repertoire was sequenced with immunoSEQ multiplex PCR; TCRdb's copy has only in-frame clones and lacks some. The sample carries 150,000 to 200,000 clones, about 85% recorded once. Sequenced: PBMCs. The receptors were gathered from a man younger than 35 in good health and CMV-seropositive.

This clone was detected only a few times. This chain links TRBV7-2 with TRBJ1-2, with D possibly matching TRBD1 (5 bases). The V and J ends lost 5 bases and 0 bases respectively, with 13 bases between them. The CDR3 length is 15 residues. CDR1 is SGHTA, CDR2 FQGNSA, per germline. CDR3: CASSPAGGANYGYTF. The CDR3 bases are TGTGCCAGCAGCCCAGCCGGGGGAGCTAACTATGGCTACACCTTC.

CDR3 coding DNA: TGTGCCAGCAGCTTGGTTACTAGCGGGCTTAACGCGTTTTTCTTC. Amino acids: CASSLVTSGLNAFFF. This chain joins TRBV5-6 and TRBJ2-1; 9 nucleotides line up with TRBD2. Germline lookup yields CDR1 SGHDT and CDR2 YYEEEE. The V gene end was trimmed by 0 bases and the J gene end by 16 bases; junction bases not matched to a gene: 14. The CDR3 loop spans 15 amino acids.

This chain uses TRBV9 with TRBJ2-3, with 8 bases lining up with TRBD1. V was pared by 0 bases and J by 1 base, with 7 bases of the junction left unmatched. Germline CDR1 and CDR2: SGDLS and YYNGEE. The CDR3 is made up of 17 amino acids. The CDR3 here is CASSVAQGAVGTDTQYF. Written as DNA, the CDR3 is TGTGCCAGCAGCGTAGCCCAGGGGGCAGTAGGCACAGATACGCAGTATTTT.

The rearrangement uses TRBV29-1 and TRBJ2-7, with D possibly TRBD2 on 6 matching bases. With 3 bases removed from V and 6 bases from J, the gap between germline ends came to 18 bases. Per the germline V gene, CDR1 is SQVTM and CDR2 is ANQGSEA. The CDR3 runs to 14 residues. This CDR3 is CSVELFGGGTEQYF. The CDR3 DNA is TGCAGCGTTGAGTTGTTCGGGGGTGGAACCGAGCAGTACTTC.

The chain joins TRBV9 to TRBJ2-7; possible D gene TRBD1, 6 bases. With 0 bases removed from V and 1 base from J, the gap between germline ends came to 11 bases. The CDR3 contains 15 residues. Germline lookup yields CDR1 SGDLS and CDR2 YYNGEE. CDR3 loop: CASSVDPQGSYEQYF. The DNA of the CDR3 is TGTGCCAGCAGCGTAGACCCCCAGGGGTCCTACGAGCAGTACTTC.

V usage is TRBV27 and J usage is TRBJ2-6, with D unclear. V was pared by 7 bases and J by 1 base, with 5 bases between. CDR3 length: 13 residues. Germline V gene data show CDR1 as MNHEY and CDR2 as SMNVEV (reference sequence). The CDR3 nucleotides are TGTGCCAGCACCTCTTCTGGGGCCAACGTCCTGACTTTC. Its translation is CASTSSGANVLTF. Variable domain in full (rest from reference TRBV27 and TRBJ2-6): EAQVTQNPRYLITVTGKKLTVTCSQNMNHEYMSWYRQDPGLGLRQIYYSMNVEVTDKGDVPEGYKVSRKEKRNFPLILESPSPNQTSLYFCASTSSGANVLTFGAGSRLTVL.

The CDR3 protein is CASRSQGSGYTF. The CDR3, as DNA: TGTGCCAGCAGATCCCAGGGGTCTGGCTACACCTTC. The V and J genes are TRBV6-5 and TRBJ1-2, with TRBD1 as a possible D gene (6 bases). Germline CDR1 is MNHEY and CDR2 is SVGAGI. CDR3 length equals 12 residues. V was shortened by 6 bases and J by 7 bases, with 12 bases between the two germline ends.